Following are 30 T cell receptor beta chains from one sample sequenced in a study of T cell responses to AZD1222 COVID-19 vaccine. Clones were read by immunoSEQ multiplex PCR, and TCRdb kept only the in-frame ones, dropping some. Of approximately 150,000 clones listed, about nine tenths are singletons. The sample here was peripheral blood, taken on day 0 of AZD1222 vaccination. The source is an adult in good health.

This clone has more than one count but fewer than ten. The CDR3 DNA follows: TGTGCCAGCAGCGTAGAACAGACTGGAAACACCATATATTTT. Its translation is CASSVEQTGNTIYF. The V gene is TRBV9, the J gene TRBJ1-3; no firm D call. This CDR3 region has 14 residues. V was shortened by 0 bases and J by 2 bases, with 6 bases between the two germline ends. Germline V gene data show CDR1 as SGDLS and CDR2 as YYNGEE.

This clone was seen a single time. The chain recombines TRBV7-9 with TRBJ1-4; D is ambiguous. CDR1 is SEHNR and CDR2 is FQNEAQ in the germline V gene (reference sequence). Trimming shortened V by 6 bases and J by 5 bases, and 16 bases separated the two germline ends. This CDR3 has 15 residues. CDR3 region: CASRTWRAENEKLFF. DNA of the CDR3: TGTGCCAGCAGGACATGGAGGGCTGAAAATGAAAAACTGTTTTTT.

The V call is TRBV27, the J call TRBJ1-5; D might be TRBD1 (5 bases). V shed 2 bases and J shed 4 bases, with 12 bases lying between them. CDR1 and CDR2 (germline): MNHEY, SMNVEV (reference sequence). The CDR3 runs to 15 residues. The CDR3 sequence is CASSLMARGNQPQHF. The CDR3 nucleotides read TGTGCCAGCAGTTTAATGGCACGGGGGAATCAGCCCCAGCATTTT.

The J gene is TRBJ1-1, the V gene TRBV3-1 (or the pseudogene TRBV3-2); D call uncertain. Looked up from germline, CDR1 is LGHDT and CDR2 is YNNKEL (reference sequence). Trimming stripped 0 bases from V and 11 bases from J, with 16 bases between. The CDR3 is 14 amino acids. CDR3 nucleotide sequence: TGTGCCAGCAGCCAAGATCTGTCGACCCGCAGGGCTTTCTTT. Residues: CASSQDLSTRRAFF.

The gene calls are TRBV5-5 and TRBJ1-2; D is possibly TRBD1 (6 bases). The V gene's germline CDR1 is SGHKS and CDR2 YYEKEE (reference sequence). The V gene lost 4 bases and the J gene lost 12 bases, with 16 bases spanning the gap. The CDR3 contains 12 residues. CDR3 amino acids: CASSTSAGQDTF. CDR3 bases: TGTGCCAGCAGCACGTCTGCGGGACAAGACACCTTC.

This chain uses TRBV7-2 with TRBJ2-5; 7 nucleotides match TRBD1. V was pared by 2 bases and J by 4 bases, with 7 bases of the junction left unmatched. The CDR3 sequence is 15 residues long. CDR1 and CDR2 (germline): SGHTA, FQGNSA. In DNA, the CDR3 is TGTGCCAGCAGCTTAATTGTAGACAGGGCAGAGACCCAGTACTTC. Amino acid sequence: CASSLIVDRAETQYF.

This chain connects TRBV14 to TRBJ2-1, with 10 positions matching TRBD2. V dropped 3 bases and J dropped 3; count of bases not matched to a gene: 5. The length of the CDR3 is 16 residues. Germline CDR1 is SGHDN and CDR2 is FVKESK. This CDR3 is CASSQPGLAYYNEQFF. The CDR3 DNA reads as TGTGCCAGCAGCCAGCCGGGACTAGCGTACTACAATGAGCAGTTCTTC.

The CDR3 loop reads CASSLYLSKGTDTQYF. The DNA for the CDR3 is TGTGCCAGCAGCTTATATCTTAGTAAAGGCACAGATACGCAGTATTTT. This chain links TRBV7-2 with TRBJ2-3; no clear D. The CDR3 length is 16 residues. Germline V lookup: CDR1 SGHTA, CDR2 FQGNSA. V dropped 2 bases and J dropped 1 base, with 13 bases sitting between them.

V gene TRBV3-1 (or the pseudogene TRBV3-2) combines with J gene TRBJ2-1; 8 nucleotides align to TRBD2. J was trimmed by 3 bases and V by 5 bases; bases with no gene match: 3. Germline values: CDR1 LGHDT, CDR2 YNNKEL (reference sequence). This CDR3 contains 14 residues. The CDR3 region is CASSFAGGYNEQFF. The CDR3 region has the DNA TGTGCCAGCAGCTTCGCGGGGGGCTACAATGAGCAGTTCTTC.

This clone has a single count. The V call is TRBV29-1, the J call TRBJ2-7, with D tentatively TRBD1 (6 bases). V gave up 0 bases and J gave up 4 bases, with 10 bases separating them. This CDR3 is built from 13 residues. Germline V gene lookup returns CDR1 SQVTM and CDR2 ANQGSEA. The DNA for the CDR3 is TGCAGCGTTGAAGATCCGGGACATTACGAGCAGTACTTC. This gives the protein CSVEDPGHYEQYF.

The chain couples TRBV10-3 to TRBJ1-1; D is possibly TRBD1 (5 bases). The CDR3 is 13 residues long. V was trimmed by 10 bases and J by 5 bases, leaving 17 bases between them. Per the germline V gene, CDR1 is ENHRY and CDR2 is SYGVKD. The CDR3 spells CATMGGMATEAFF. CDR3 in DNA: TGTGCCACCATGGGGGGAATGGCGACTGAAGCTTTCTTT.

V is TRBV12-1 and J is TRBJ2-3; TRBD2, as called in the table, went unchecked against the DNA. TRBV12-1 counts as a pseudogene. The CDR3 extends over 18 amino acids. The CDR3 DNA sequence: TGTGCCAGCAGCCCCACCGTGGTAGCGGGAGAAACTGGAGATACGCAGTATTTT. Residues: CASSPTVVAGETGDTQYF.

The V and J genes are TRBV19 and TRBJ2-1; 7 bases fit TRBD1. Losses at the gene ends were 5 bases for V and 13 bases for J; bases not matched to a gene: 11. Germline V gene lookup returns CDR1 LNHDA and CDR2 SQIVND (reference sequence). The CDR3 is made up of 13 amino acids. The CDR3 sequence is CASSPRGLAPQFF. The CDR3 region has the DNA TGTGCCAGTAGTCCTAGGGGGCTAGCTCCCCAGTTCTTC.

CDR3 nucleotides: TGTGCCAGCAGCCAAGAGCGCAGGGGGTCTAACTATGGCTACACCTTC. This sequence encodes CASSQERRGSNYGYTF. The chain combines TRBV3-1 (or the pseudogene TRBV3-2) with TRBJ1-2; TRBD1 aligns across 7 bases. The CDR3 contains 16 residues. Germline CDR1 LGHDT, CDR2 YNNKEL (reference sequence). The V and J ends lost 0 bases and 0 bases, in that order; junction bases with no gene match: 4.

In the case of this clone: In the same sample, other DNA sequences code for this CDR3. V and J are TRBV5-6 and TRBJ1-2; 9 positions match TRBD1. The germline V gene has CDR1 SGHDT and CDR2 YYEEEE. The length of the CDR3 is 14 residues. The J segment lost 2 bases and the V segment lost 5 bases, leaving 4 bases of the junction unmatched. The DNA of the CDR3 is TGTGCCAGCAGTCTAGGACAGGGGAACTATGGCTACACCTTC. This translates into CASSLGQGNYGYTF.

The V call is TRBV30, the J call TRBJ2-7; TRBD1 agrees at 7 bases. V was clipped by 5 bases and J by 4 bases; unmatched bases: 8. Germline lookup yields CDR1 GTSNPN and CDR2 SVGIG (reference sequence). The CDR3 spans 13 residues. The CDR3 bases are TGTGCCTGGGGTAGGGGACAGAGTTACGAGCAGTACTTC. Amino acid sequence: CAWGRGQSYEQYF.

This clone has only one observation. V gene TRBV6-5 combines with J gene TRBJ1-1, with D unresolved. Trimming cost V 10 bases and J 0 bases, with 9 bases left between them. Germline loops: CDR1 MNHEY, CDR2 SVGAGI. The CDR3 extends over 12 amino acids. CDR3 bases: TGTGCCACGTTAATCATGAACACTGAAGCTTTCTTT. This encodes CATLIMNTEAFF.

The rearrangement uses TRBV5-1 and TRBJ2-1; the match to TRBD2 covers 8 bases. The CDR3 covers 18 residues. The V gene's germline CDR1 is SGHRS and CDR2 YFSETQ. With V trimmed by 0 bases and J by 4 bases, 12 bases remained unmatched. This chain's CDR3 is CASSLAPGSGSWYNEQFF. Here the CDR3 DNA reads TGCGCCAGCAGCTTGGCTCCGGGGAGCGGGAGTTGGTACAATGAGCAGTTCTTC. Drawing the rest from reference TRBV5-1 and TRBJ2-1, the complete variable domain is KAGVTQTPRYLIKTRGQQVTLSCSPISGHRSVSWYQQTPGQGLQFLFEYFSETQRNKGNFPGRFSGRQFSNSRSEMNVSTLELGDSALYLCASSLAPGSGSWYNEQFFGPGTRLTVL.

The V call is TRBV6-6, the J call TRBJ2-7, with 7 nucleotides matching TRBD1. Germline CDR1 reads MNHNY; CDR2 reads SVGAGI (reference sequence). After removal of 9 bases from V and 2 bases from J, the junction contained 10 bases not matched to a gene. The CDR3 is 14 amino acids. CDR3 bases: TGTGCCAGTGTCCCGGACAGGACAGCCTACGAGCAGTACTTC. Protein sequence: CASVPDRTAYEQYF.

This rearrangement joins TRBV21-1 to TRBJ2-7; the D call TRBD2 from the table was never checked on the DNA. TRBV21-1 is listed as a pseudogene. The CDR3 spans 14 residues. The CDR3 sequence: CASSKEEHSYEQYF. The CDR3 DNA reads TGTGCCAGCAGCAAAGAGGAGCACTCCTACGAGCAGTACTTC.

The rearrangement joins TRBV25-1 to TRBJ1-1; 8 bases map to TRBD1. This CDR3 is built from 16 residues. The germline V gene has CDR1 MGHDK and CDR2 SYGVNS. V lost 1 base and J lost 5; bases outside the gene matches: 9. CDR3 residues: CASSELKGQGPTEAFF. The CDR3, as DNA: TGTGCCAGCAGTGAATTGAAAGGACAGGGACCAACTGAAGCTTTCTTT.

The chain uses TRBV18 and TRBJ1-2, with D uncertain. CDR1 is KGHSH, CDR2 LQKENI, per germline. The length of the CDR3 is 16 residues. Trimming cost V 0 bases and J 8 bases, with 19 bases left between them. The CDR3 DNA reads as TGTGCCAGCTCACCACCCCGGGGTCTCAAAGGGTACGGCTACACCTTC. This encodes CASSPPRGLKGYGYTF.

This sequence joins TRBV5-1 and TRBJ2-7, with unresolved D. The germline V gene encodes CDR1 SGHRS and CDR2 YFSETQ. The CDR3 runs to 12 residues. Between the trimmed V and J ends, which lost 0 bases and 5 bases, there was a span of 6 bases. This CDR3 is CASSLEANEQYF. The CDR3 DNA reads TGCGCCAGCAGCTTGGAGGCTAACGAGCAGTACTTC.

The chain is built from TRBV2 and TRBJ2-7, with TRBD2 matching 12 bases. V lost 5 bases to trimming and J lost 6 bases; unmatched junction nucleotides: 8. The germline V gene has CDR1 SNHLY and CDR2 FYNNEI. This CDR3 comprises 15 residues. CDR3 sequence: CASSPTSGSYGEQYF. The CDR3, as DNA: TGTGCCAGCAGTCCGACTAGCGGGAGTTACGGCGAGCAGTACTTC.

In this sample, this clone turned up once. The V call is TRBV7-3, the J call TRBJ2-3; D possibly corresponds to TRBD2 (6 bases). Trimming removed 5 bases from V and 0 bases from J, with 9 bases in between. The germline CDR1 and CDR2 sequences are SGHTA and FQGTGA. The CDR3 contains 14 residues. The CDR3 DNA is TGTGCCAGCAGCCCCGGGGGTAGCACAGATACGCAGTATTTT. Translating it yields CASSPGGSTDTQYF.

This clone was recorded a few times. V gene TRBV6-5 combines with J gene TRBJ1-2; D is undetermined. Per germline, CDR1 MNHEY and CDR2 SVGAGI. CDR3 size: 13 residues. Trimming took off 7 bases at V and 6 bases at J, with 15 bases between the two ends. In DNA, the CDR3 is TGTGCCAGCAAGCGGGTCCTTCTAGATGGCTACACCTTC. Its protein is CASKRVLLDGYTF.

The count of this clone is one. The rearrangement joins TRBV5-6 to TRBJ2-2; possible D gene TRBD2, 6 bases. CDR3 length: 14 amino acids. Germline assignment: CDR1 SGHDT and CDR2 YYEEEE. V dropped 3 bases and J dropped 2 bases, with 8 bases sitting between them. The CDR3 here is CASSSGTNTGELFF. Written as DNA, the CDR3 is TGTGCCAGCAGCTCCGGGACTAACACCGGGGAGCTGTTTTTT.

The rearrangement links TRBV30 to TRBJ2-1; perhaps TRBD1 as D (7 bases). CDR3 size: 13 residues. The germline V gene has CDR1 GTSNPN and CDR2 SVGIG (reference sequence). The V and J ends lost 2 bases and 9 bases respectively, with 14 bases between them. The CDR3 spells CAWSLQGGFEQFF. CDR3 DNA: TGTGCCTGGAGTCTCCAGGGGGGATTTGAGCAGTTCTTC.

V and J are TRBV19 and TRBJ2-2; perhaps TRBD1 as D (5 bases). Germline V gene sequence: CDR1 LNHDA, CDR2 SQIVND (reference sequence). Trimming removed 5 bases from V and 0 bases from J, with 7 bases in between. The CDR3 loop spans 14 amino acids. The DNA for the CDR3 is TGTGCCAGTAGTCTCAGGGCGAACACCGGGGAGCTGTTTTTT. It encodes CASSLRANTGELFF.

The CDR3 DNA follows: TGCAGCGTTGCCTCAGGGAAGAACGAGCAGTACTTC. Protein: CSVASGKNEQYF. This chain links TRBV29-1 with TRBJ2-7; a weak D match, TRBD1 (5 bases). The length of the CDR3 is 12 residues. V lost 4 bases and J lost 5, with 12 bases in between. CDR1 is SQVTM and CDR2 is ANQGSEA in the germline V gene.